The 21 T cell receptor beta chains below were found in one sample sequenced in a study of beta chain features in type 1 diabetes (dated by TCRdb to the late 2010s). Overall results and qualifications from the work: A moderate but significant shortening of TCRB CDR3 length was observed in type 1 diabetes patients in all four CD4+ subsets.

Library construction relied on the immunoSEQ multiplex PCR assay. The entire isolated RNA was reverse transcribed using the High Capacity cDNA Reverse Transcription Kit, and thus expressed TCRB transcripts were sequenced. In its TCRdb copy, this immuneACCESS table keeps in-frame sequences only and misses some clones. Where compared with another copy, unresolved V genes explain less than half of these, and the others have no known cause. Present in this sample are approximately 250,000 clones, around 24% of which were seen just once. Around 0.012% of the sample is taken by the ten largest. Their recognized antigens are unknown. What was sequenced was naive CD4+ T cells from blood. In the paper's terms, the cell subset or site label means: true naive CD4+ T cells. The receptors originated from a woman in her 30s with type 1 diabetes.

The chain has TRBV10-3 and TRBJ2-3; 13 nucleotides match TRBD2. V dropped 9 bases and J dropped 10; count of bases not matched to a gene: 10. The CDR3 is 14 amino acids. Germline V gene data show CDR1 as ENHRY and CDR2 as SYGVKD. The DNA of the CDR3 is TGTGCCATTCGACGGACTAGCGGGAGACAGGCGCAGTATTTT. It codes for CAIRRTSGRQAQYF.

The chain couples TRBV11-2 to TRBJ2-2; D is possibly TRBD2 (5 bases). The CDR3 extends over 16 amino acids. V lost 2 bases and J 7 bases, leaving 17 bases between the germline ends. The V gene's germline CDR1 is SGHAT and CDR2 FQNNGV. This CDR3 reads CASSLSSPGMNGELFF. The CDR3 nucleotides read TGTGCCAGCAGCTTATCGAGTCCGGGAATGAACGGGGAGCTGTTTTTT. Looking up the rest from reference TRBV11-2 and TRBJ2-2 gives the full variable domain: EAGVAQSPRYKIIEKRQSVAFWCNPISGHATLYWYQQILGQGPKLLIQFQNNGVVDDSQLPKDRFSAERLKGVDSTLKIQPAKLEDSAVYLCASSLSSPGMNGELFFGEGSRLTVL.

This chain joins TRBV7-2 and TRBJ2-7; 11 positions agree with TRBD1. CDR1 and CDR2 (germline): SGHTA, FQGNSA. V was pared by 5 bases and J by 3 bases, with 6 bases of the junction left unmatched. The CDR3 spans 15 residues. The CDR3 region is CASSLRDRGGYEQYF. The CDR3 nucleotides read TGTGCCAGCAGCCTTCGGGACAGGGGGGGCTACGAGCAGTACTTC.

The gene calls are TRBV2 and TRBJ2-3, with D possibly matching TRBD1 (5 bases). The ends were cut back, 8 bases at V and 1 base at J, with 13 bases in the middle. The CDR3 covers 14 residues. Per germline, CDR1 SNHLY and CDR2 FYNNEI. The CDR3 loop reads CASSQGRGTDTQYF. Here the CDR3 DNA reads TGTGCCAGCTCCCAGGGCCGGGGCACAGATACGCAGTATTTT.

This clone turned up a few times. The chain carries TRBV6-6 and TRBJ2-5, with TRBD1 matching over 7 bases. V lost 4 bases to trimming and J lost 1 base; unmatched junction nucleotides: 9. The CDR3 contains 16 residues. Germline-derived CDR1 and CDR2 are MNHNY and SVGAGI (reference sequence). CDR3 DNA: TGTGCCAGCAGTTTAAGACAGGGTTCGGCCCAAGAGACCCAGTACTTC. Its translation: CASSLRQGSAQETQYF.

This clone was counted between two and nine times. V is TRBV27 and J is TRBJ2-5; 8 bases line up with TRBD2. Losses at the gene ends were 3 bases for V and 4 bases for J; bases not matched to a gene: 4. The CDR3 sequence is 14 residues long. Looked up from germline, CDR1 is MNHEY and CDR2 is SMNVEV (reference sequence). Here the CDR3 DNA reads TGTGCCAGCAGTTTCGGGGGGGCGGTAGAGACCCAGTACTTC. This sequence encodes CASSFGGAVETQYF.

There are a few counts of this clone. The gene calls are TRBV18 and TRBJ2-7; D unclear. The V gene's germline CDR1 is KGHSH and CDR2 LQKENI. The V end lost 0 bases, the J end lost 4 bases, and 7 bases lay between the germline ends. CDR3 length equals 13 residues. CDR3 sequence (DNA): TGTGCCAGCTCACCACCCTCACTTTACGAGCAGTACTTC. Amino acid sequence: CASSPPSLYEQYF.

This chain joins TRBV6-1 and TRBJ1-5; no clear D. The germline CDR1 and CDR2 sequences are MNHNS and SASEGT. The CDR3 spans 13 residues. V was pared by 7 bases and J by 6 bases, with 13 bases between. The CDR3 is CASTPTLAQPQHF. The CDR3 nucleotides read TGTGCCAGCACCCCGACTTTGGCTCAGCCCCAGCATTTT.

This clone was observed a few times. The V call is TRBV30, the J call TRBJ2-2; 8 bases line up with TRBD2. Unmatched junction bases numbered 1, after V lost 3 bases and J lost 4 bases. CDR3 length equals 13 residues. CDR1 GTSNPN and CDR2 SVGIG come from the germline V gene (reference sequence). The CDR3 nucleotides are TGTGCCTGGAGACTAGCGGCCACCGGGGAGCTGTTTTTT. Protein product: CAWRLAATGELFF. The whole variable domain, filled in from reference TRBV30 and TRBJ2-2, reads SQTIHQWPATLVQPVGSPLSLECTVEGTSNPNLYWYRQAAGRGLQLLFYSVGIGQISSEVPQNLSASRPQDRQFILSSKKLLLSDSGFYLCAWRLAATGELFFGEGSRLTVL.

This clone was recorded a few times. CDR3 amino acids: CSVALRQGNYGYTF. As DNA, the CDR3 is TGCAGCGTCGCCCTGCGACAGGGGAACTATGGCTACACCTTC. The genes are TRBV29-1 and TRBJ1-2; 8 bases are shared with TRBD1. Germline V gene sequence: CDR1 SQVTM, CDR2 ANQGSEA. The CDR3 spans 14 residues. V trimming: 6 bases; J trimming: 2 bases; junction bases outside the gene matches: 8.

This clone was recorded a few times. The chain employs TRBV9 and TRBJ2-6, with D tentatively TRBD1 (6 bases). Trimming took 0 bases from V and 0 from J, leaving 10 bases between them. Looked up from germline, CDR1 is SGDLS and CDR2 is YYNGEE. The CDR3 consists of 17 residues. The CDR3, as DNA: TGTGCCAGCAGCGTAGCAGGGGCTATCTCTGGGGCCAACGTCCTGACTTTC. This encodes CASSVAGAISGANVLTF.

This clone was seen a few times. V is TRBV7-9 and J is TRBJ1-2; 7 nucleotides line up with TRBD1. The CDR3 length is 13 residues. V lost 7 bases to trimming and J lost 2 bases; unmatched junction nucleotides: 4. Germline V gene data show CDR1 as SEHNR and CDR2 as FQNEAQ (reference sequence). The CDR3 DNA reads TGTGCCAGCACCGAGACAGGGAACTATGGCTACACCTTC. Its protein is CASTETGNYGYTF.

This chain uses TRBV11-2 with TRBJ1-2, with D perhaps matching TRBD1 (5 bases). CDR3 length: 13 residues. Trimming took off 5 bases at V and 4 bases at J, with 11 bases between the two ends. Per germline, CDR1 SGHAT and CDR2 FQNNGV. This CDR3 reads CASSPTGGYGYTF. In DNA, the CDR3 is TGTGCCAGCAGCCCTACGGGGGGCTATGGCTACACCTTC.

The rearrangement joins TRBV11-2 to TRBJ2-1, with 10 positions matching TRBD2. The germline V gene encodes CDR1 SGHAT and CDR2 FQNNGV. This CDR3 spans 17 amino acids. After removal of 1 base from V and 5 bases from J, the junction contained 8 bases not matched to a gene. CDR3 region: CASSLGLTSGINNEQFF. As DNA, the CDR3 is TGTGCCAGCAGCTTAGGCCTCACTAGCGGGATTAACAATGAGCAGTTCTTC.

This chain links TRBV28 with TRBJ2-3; no firm D call. The CDR3 is 14 residues long. The V gene's germline CDR1 is MDHEN and CDR2 SYDVKM. The germline V and J ends were trimmed by 3 bases and 7 bases, with 14 bases remaining between them. The CDR3 loop reads CASSFNRKPYTQYF. DNA for the CDR3: TGTGCCAGCAGTTTTAACAGAAAACCCTATACGCAGTATTTT.

The J gene is TRBJ2-3, the V gene TRBV7-9; 10 bases are shared with TRBD2. Germline values: CDR1 SEHNR, CDR2 FQNEAQ (reference sequence). The V segment lost 4 bases and the J segment 3 bases; nucleotides outside the gene matches: 10. This CDR3 has 17 residues. CDR3 residues: CASSYPRTSGPTDTQYF. For the CDR3, the DNA is TGTGCCAGCAGCTACCCGAGGACTAGCGGTCCGACAGATACGCAGTATTTT.

The V call is TRBV4-1, the J call TRBJ1-5, with D hard to call. Trimming left V 0 bases short and J 2 bases short, with 14 bases between. This CDR3 has 17 amino acids. The germline CDR1 and CDR2 sequences are MGHRA and YSYEKL. CDR3 DNA sequence: TGCGCCAGCAGCCAAGATATCGGGGTCCAGGGCAATCAGCCCCAGCATTTT. Protein: CASSQDIGVQGNQPQHF.

This clone was recorded a few times. This chain joins TRBV27 and TRBJ2-1, with 9 bases aligning to TRBD1. This CDR3 has 14 residues. CDR1 is MNHEY and CDR2 is SMNVEV in the germline V gene (reference sequence). V shed 6 bases, J shed 9 bases, and the junction held 9 bases outside the gene matches. The CDR3 is CASRQGAQYGEQFF. The CDR3 DNA is TGTGCCAGCAGACAGGGGGCGCAGTACGGTGAGCAGTTCTTC.

The chain joins TRBV29-1 to TRBJ1-2, with D unclear. The CDR3 runs to 13 residues. V lost 5 bases and J lost 0, with 10 bases in between. Per germline, CDR1 SQVTM and CDR2 ANQGSEA. For the CDR3, the DNA is TGCAGCGTTCGGGTTTGGGCTAACTATGGCTACACCTTC. Translation: CSVRVWANYGYTF.

The rearrangement uses TRBV7-3 and TRBJ2-1, with no clear D. This CDR3 region has 13 residues. Deletions cut 3 bases from V and 3 bases from J, with 6 bases between. The germline V gene encodes CDR1 SGHTA and CDR2 FQGTGA. CDR3 DNA: TGTGCCAGCAGCTTCGGTGGCTACAATGAGCAGTTCTTC. Its protein product is CASSFGGYNEQFF. Using reference TRBV7-3 and TRBJ2-1 for the parts outside the CDR3, the full variable domain is GAGVSQTPSNKVTEKGKYVELRCDPISGHTALYWYRQSLGQGPEFLIYFQGTGAADDSGLPNDRFFAVRPEGSVSTLKIQRTERGDSAVYLCASSFGGYNEQFFGPGTRLTVL.

J is TRBJ1-4 and V is TRBV29-1; D perhaps matches TRBD1 (5 bases). The germline V gene has CDR1 SQVTM and CDR2 ANQGSEA. This CDR3 has 13 residues. V dropped 3 bases and J dropped 11 bases, with 16 bases sitting between them. CDR3 region: CSVDSDHRGKLFF. The CDR3 bases are TGCAGCGTTGACTCGGACCACCGGGGGAAACTGTTTTTT.